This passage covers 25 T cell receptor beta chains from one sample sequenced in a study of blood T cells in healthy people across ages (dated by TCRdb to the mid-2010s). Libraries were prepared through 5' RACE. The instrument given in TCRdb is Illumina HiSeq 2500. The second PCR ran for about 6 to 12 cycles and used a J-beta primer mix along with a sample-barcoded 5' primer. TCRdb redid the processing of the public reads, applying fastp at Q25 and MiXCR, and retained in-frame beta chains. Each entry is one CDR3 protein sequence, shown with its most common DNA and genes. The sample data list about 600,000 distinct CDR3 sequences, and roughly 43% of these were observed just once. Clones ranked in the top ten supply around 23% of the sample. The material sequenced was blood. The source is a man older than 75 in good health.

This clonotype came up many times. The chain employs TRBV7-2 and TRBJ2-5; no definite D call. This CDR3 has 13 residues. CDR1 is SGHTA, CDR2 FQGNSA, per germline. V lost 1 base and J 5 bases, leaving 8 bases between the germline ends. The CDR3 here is CASSLGAAETQYF. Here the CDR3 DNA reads TGTGCCAGCAGCTTAGGGGCAGCGGAGACCCAGTACTTC.

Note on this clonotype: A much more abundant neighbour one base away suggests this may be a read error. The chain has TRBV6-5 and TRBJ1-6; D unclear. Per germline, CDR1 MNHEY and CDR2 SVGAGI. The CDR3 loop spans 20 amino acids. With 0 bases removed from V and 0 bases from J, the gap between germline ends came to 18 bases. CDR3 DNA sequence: TGTGCCAGCAGTTACTCGAATTCATTGGCGGAAGTCTCCTATAATTCACCCCTCCACTTT. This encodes CASSYSNSLAEVSYNSPLHF.

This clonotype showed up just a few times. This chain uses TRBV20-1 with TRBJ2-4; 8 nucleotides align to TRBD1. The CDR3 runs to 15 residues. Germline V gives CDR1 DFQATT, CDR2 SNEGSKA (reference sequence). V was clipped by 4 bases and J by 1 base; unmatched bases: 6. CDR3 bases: TGCAGTGCTACTGCGGACAGGGCGGCCAAAAACATTCAGTACTTC. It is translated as CSATADRAAKNIQYF.

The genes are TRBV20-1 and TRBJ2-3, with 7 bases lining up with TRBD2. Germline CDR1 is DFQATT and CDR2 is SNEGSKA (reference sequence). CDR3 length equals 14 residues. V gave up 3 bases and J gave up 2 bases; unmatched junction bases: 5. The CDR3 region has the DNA TGCAGTGCTAGGCTAGCGGCTCCCACAGATACGCAGTATTTT. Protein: CSARLAAPTDTQYF.

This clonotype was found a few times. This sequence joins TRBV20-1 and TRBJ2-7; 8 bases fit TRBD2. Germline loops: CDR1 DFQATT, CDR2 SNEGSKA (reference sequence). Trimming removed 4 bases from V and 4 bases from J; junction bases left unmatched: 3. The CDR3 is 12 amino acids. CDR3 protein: CSAKGLAYEQYF. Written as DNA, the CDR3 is TGCAGTGCTAAAGGACTAGCTTACGAGCAGTACTTC.

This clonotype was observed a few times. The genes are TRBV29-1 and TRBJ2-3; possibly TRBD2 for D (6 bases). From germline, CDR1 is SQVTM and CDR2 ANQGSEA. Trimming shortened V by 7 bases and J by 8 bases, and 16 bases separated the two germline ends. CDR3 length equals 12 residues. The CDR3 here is CSAGGPTSTQYF. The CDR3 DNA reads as TGCAGCGCCGGAGGGCCGACTAGTACGCAGTATTTT.

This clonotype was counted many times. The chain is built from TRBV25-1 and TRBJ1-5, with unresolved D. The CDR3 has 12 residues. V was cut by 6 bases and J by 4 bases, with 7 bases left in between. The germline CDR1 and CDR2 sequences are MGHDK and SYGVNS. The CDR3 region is CASSRGNQPQHF. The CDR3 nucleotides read TGTGCCAGCAGCCGAGGGAATCAGCCCCAGCATTTT.

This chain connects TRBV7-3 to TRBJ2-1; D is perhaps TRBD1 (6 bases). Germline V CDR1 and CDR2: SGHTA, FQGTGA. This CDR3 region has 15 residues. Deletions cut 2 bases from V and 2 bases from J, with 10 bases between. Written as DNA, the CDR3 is TGTGCCAGCAGCTTAGGGACAACAGCCTACAATGAGCAGTTCTTC. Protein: CASSLGTTAYNEQFF.

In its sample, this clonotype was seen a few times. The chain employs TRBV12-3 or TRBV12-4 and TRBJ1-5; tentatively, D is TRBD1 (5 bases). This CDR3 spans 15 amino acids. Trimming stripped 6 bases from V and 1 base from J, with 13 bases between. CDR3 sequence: CASRNQGLSNQPQHF. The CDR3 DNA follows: TGTGCCAGCAGGAACCAGGGATTGAGCAATCAGCCCCAGCATTTT.

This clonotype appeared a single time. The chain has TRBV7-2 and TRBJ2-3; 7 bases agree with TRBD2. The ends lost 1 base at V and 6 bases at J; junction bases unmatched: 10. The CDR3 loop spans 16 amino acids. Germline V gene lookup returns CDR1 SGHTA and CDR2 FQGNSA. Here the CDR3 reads CASSLVRGTTADTQYF. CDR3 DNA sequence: TGTGCCAGCAGCTTAGTGCGGGGGACCACCGCTGATACGCAGTATTTT.

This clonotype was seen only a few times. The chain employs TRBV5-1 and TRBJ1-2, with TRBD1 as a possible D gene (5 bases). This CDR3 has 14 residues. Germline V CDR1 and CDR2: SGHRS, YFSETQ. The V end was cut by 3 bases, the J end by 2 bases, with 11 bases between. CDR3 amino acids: CASSSRDGNYGYTF. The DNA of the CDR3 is TGCGCCAGCAGCTCCCGGGACGGAAACTATGGCTACACCTTC.

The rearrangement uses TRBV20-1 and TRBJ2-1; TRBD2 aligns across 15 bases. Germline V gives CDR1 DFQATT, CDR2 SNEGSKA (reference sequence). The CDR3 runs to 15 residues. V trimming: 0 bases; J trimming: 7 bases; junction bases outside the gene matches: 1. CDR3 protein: CSAREGLAGGNEQFF. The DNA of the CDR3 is TGCAGTGCTAGAGAGGGACTAGCGGGGGGTAATGAGCAGTTCTTC.

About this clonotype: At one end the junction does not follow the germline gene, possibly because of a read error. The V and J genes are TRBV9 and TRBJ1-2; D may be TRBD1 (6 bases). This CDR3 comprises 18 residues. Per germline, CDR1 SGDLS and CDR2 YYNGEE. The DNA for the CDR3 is TGTGCTAGCAGCTCAGTTCAGAACCAGGGGCGGCGTTACTATGGCTACACCTTC. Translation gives CASSSVQNQGRRYYGYTF.

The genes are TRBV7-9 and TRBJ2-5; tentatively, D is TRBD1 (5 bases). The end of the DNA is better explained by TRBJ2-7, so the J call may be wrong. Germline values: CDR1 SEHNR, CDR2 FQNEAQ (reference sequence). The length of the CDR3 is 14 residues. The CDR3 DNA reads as TGTGCCAGCAGCTTTCAGGGTTCCTTCGCCGAGCAGTACTTC. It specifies CASSFQGSFAEQYF.

In nucleotides, the CDR3 is TGTGCCAGCAGCCTCTTCCCATACGAGCAGTACTTC. Its protein is CASSLFPYEQYF. The J gene is TRBJ2-7, the V gene TRBV7-9; D not certain. Germline assignment: CDR1 SEHNR and CDR2 FQNEAQ (reference sequence). The CDR3 runs to 12 residues. The germline V and J ends were trimmed by 5 bases and 4 bases, with 9 bases remaining between them.

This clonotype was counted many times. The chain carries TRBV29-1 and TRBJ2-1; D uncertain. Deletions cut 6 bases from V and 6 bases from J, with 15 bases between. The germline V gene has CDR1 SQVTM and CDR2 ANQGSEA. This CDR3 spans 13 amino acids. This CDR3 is CSVTDNVGNEQFF. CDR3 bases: TGCAGCGTAACCGACAATGTGGGCAATGAGCAGTTCTTC.

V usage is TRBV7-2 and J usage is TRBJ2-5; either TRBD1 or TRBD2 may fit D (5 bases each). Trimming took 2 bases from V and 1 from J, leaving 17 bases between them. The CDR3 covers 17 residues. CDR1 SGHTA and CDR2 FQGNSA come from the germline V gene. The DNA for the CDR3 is TGTGCCAGCAGCTTACACGGGGCCCTATTACTCCAAGAGACCCAGTACTTC. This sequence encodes CASSLHGALLLQETQYF.

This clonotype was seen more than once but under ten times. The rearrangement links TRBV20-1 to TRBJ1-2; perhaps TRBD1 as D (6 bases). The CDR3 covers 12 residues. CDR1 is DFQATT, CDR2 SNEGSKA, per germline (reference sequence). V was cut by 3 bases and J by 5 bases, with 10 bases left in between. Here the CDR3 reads CSASQGKYGYTF. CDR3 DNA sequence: TGCAGTGCTAGTCAGGGGAAGTATGGCTACACCTTC.

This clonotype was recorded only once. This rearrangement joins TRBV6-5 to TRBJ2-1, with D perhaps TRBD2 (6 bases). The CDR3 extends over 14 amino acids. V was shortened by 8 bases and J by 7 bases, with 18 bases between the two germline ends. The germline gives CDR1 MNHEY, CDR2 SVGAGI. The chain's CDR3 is CASALAGPSNEQFF. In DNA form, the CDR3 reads TGTGCCAGCGCCCTTGCGGGGCCTTCGAATGAGCAGTTCTTC.

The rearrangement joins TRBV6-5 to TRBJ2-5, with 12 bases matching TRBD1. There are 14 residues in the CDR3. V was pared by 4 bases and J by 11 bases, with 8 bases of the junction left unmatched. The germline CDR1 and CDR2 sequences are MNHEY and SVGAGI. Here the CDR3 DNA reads TGTGCCAGCAGTTCGGGACAGGGGGCGCAAGAGCAGTACTTC. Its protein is CASSSGQGAQEQYF.

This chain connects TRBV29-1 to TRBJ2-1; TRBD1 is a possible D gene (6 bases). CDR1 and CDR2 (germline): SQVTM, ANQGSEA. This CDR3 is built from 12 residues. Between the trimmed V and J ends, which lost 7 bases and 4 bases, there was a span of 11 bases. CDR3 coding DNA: TGCAGCGGCGATCAGGGGTACAATGAGCAGTTCTTC. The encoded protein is CSGDQGYNEQFF.

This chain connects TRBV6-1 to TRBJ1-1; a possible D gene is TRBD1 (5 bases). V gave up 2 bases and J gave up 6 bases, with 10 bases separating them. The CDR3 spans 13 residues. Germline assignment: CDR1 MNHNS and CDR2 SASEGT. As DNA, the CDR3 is TGTGCCAGCAGTGAAAGAGGGGAGTCTGAAGCTTTCTTT. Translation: CASSERGESEAFF.

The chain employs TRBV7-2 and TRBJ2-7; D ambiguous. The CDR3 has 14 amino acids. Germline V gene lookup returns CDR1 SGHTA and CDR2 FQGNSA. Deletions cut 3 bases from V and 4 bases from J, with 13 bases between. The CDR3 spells CASSFRARGYEQYF. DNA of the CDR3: TGTGCCAGCAGCTTCCGGGCTAGAGGTTACGAGCAGTACTTC.

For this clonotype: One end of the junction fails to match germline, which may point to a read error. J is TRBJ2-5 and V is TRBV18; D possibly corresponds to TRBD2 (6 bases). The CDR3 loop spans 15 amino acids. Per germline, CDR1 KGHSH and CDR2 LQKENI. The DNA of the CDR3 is TGTACCAGCTCACCACCTGAAGCCGGGAGAGAGACCCAGTACTTC. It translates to CTSSPPEAGRETQYF.

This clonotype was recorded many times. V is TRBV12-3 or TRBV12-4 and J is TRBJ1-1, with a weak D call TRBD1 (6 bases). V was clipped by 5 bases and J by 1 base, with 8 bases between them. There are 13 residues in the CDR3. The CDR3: CASSQTGNTEAFF. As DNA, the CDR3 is TGTGCCAGCAGTCAGACAGGGAACACTGAAGCTTTCTTT.